This passage covers 26 T cell receptor beta chains from one sample sequenced in a study of human T cells and chemical hapten exposure. Time point denoted: patch test 2, 6 weeks after DPC sensitization. Treatment indicated: therapeutic diphenylcyclopropenone sensitization with weekly scalp DPC. One entry per CDR3 protein results from TCRdb running MiXCR on the RACE reads. This table has under 450,000 distinct CDR3 sequences, about 6% appearing once. The input for sequencing was whole blood, taken in connection with sensitization to the hapten diphenylcyclopropenone (DPC). The receptors derive from a woman between 18 and 30 years old with alopecia areata. Some clones in this sample may be carry-over from other donors' samples.

The chain couples TRBV7-2 to TRBJ2-2, with D possibly TRBD2 on 6 matching bases. This CDR3 region has 16 residues. Trimming left V 2 bases short and J 4 bases short, with 14 bases between. Germline CDR1 reads SGHTA; CDR2 reads FQGNSA. The CDR3 here is CASSLFAGWTTGELFF. CDR3 bases: TGTGCCAGCAGCTTATTCGCGGGATGGACCACCGGGGAGCTGTTTTTT.

The rearrangement joins TRBV3-1 to TRBJ2-1; D could derive from TRBD1 or TRBD2 (5 bases each). The length of the CDR3 is 15 residues. Germline V gene lookup returns CDR1 LGHDT and CDR2 YNNKEL (reference sequence). The V end lost 6 bases, the J end lost 6 bases, and 18 bases lay between the germline ends. The CDR3 bases are TGTGCCAGCAGGCCGACCCCGGGGCAGGTCAATGAGCAGTTCTTC. It is translated as CASRPTPGQVNEQFF.

The genes are TRBV7-2 and TRBJ2-5; TRBD2 matches at 13 bases. Germline V lookup: CDR1 SGHTA, CDR2 FQGNSA. The CDR3 runs 18 residues. V lost 5 bases and J lost 6; bases outside the gene matches: 15. CDR3 sequence: CASSQAGRGTSGAKTQYF. CDR3 sequence (DNA): TGTGCCAGCAGCCAGGCCGGACGTGGGACTAGCGGGGCCAAGACCCAGTACTTC.

There are a few counts of this clonotype. The chain is built from TRBV6-5 and TRBJ2-1, with a possible D match to TRBD2 (5 bases). There are 15 residues in the CDR3. Germline CDR1 is MNHEY and CDR2 is SVGAGI. Trimming took 6 bases from V and 2 from J, leaving 14 bases between them. The CDR3 here is CASRMGEEAYNEQFF. The CDR3 nucleotides are TGTGCCAGCAGGATGGGCGAGGAGGCCTACAATGAGCAGTTCTTC.

This clonotype occurred many times. The rearrangement joins TRBV21-1 to TRBJ1-1; the table's D call of TRBD1 was not tested on the DNA. TRBV21-1 is reported as a pseudogene. CDR3 size: 16 residues. The DNA of the CDR3 is TGTGCCAGCAGCTCCCCGGTACAGGAAAGGGGGACTGAAGCTTTCTTT. This gives the protein CASSSPVQERGTEAFF.

This clonotype has more than one count but fewer than ten. This rearrangement joins TRBV19 to TRBJ2-5; D remains unclear. V was clipped by 10 bases and J by 4 bases, with 16 bases between them. This CDR3 comprises 13 residues. CDR1 is LNHDA, CDR2 SQIVND, per germline (reference sequence). As DNA, the CDR3 is TGTGCCACCGGAACTTCTCCGGGAGAGACCCAGTACTTC. Amino acids: CATGTSPGETQYF.

The rearrangement uses TRBV5-1 and TRBJ2-5; 7 nucleotides agree with TRBD2. The CDR3 consists of 15 residues. The V gene's germline CDR1 is SGHRS and CDR2 YFSETQ. J gave up 7 bases and V 3 bases, and 12 bases lay outside the gene matches. DNA for the CDR3: TGCGCCAGCAGCTCTCCTAGCGGCGTGATGGGGACCCAGTACTTC. Encoded protein: CASSSPSGVMGTQYF.

This clonotype has a handful of counts. This chain joins TRBV7-2 and TRBJ2-3; 8 bases fit TRBD2. The CDR3 runs 14 residues. Germline V gene lookup returns CDR1 SGHTA and CDR2 FQGNSA. The junction had 5 bases not matched to a gene; V was cut back by 7 bases and J by 2 bases. CDR3 in amino acids: CASTTGGLTDTQYF. In nucleotides, the CDR3 is TGTGCCAGCACTACGGGGGGGCTCACAGATACGCAGTATTTT.

Remarks on this clonotype: The junction departs from germline at one end; a sequencing error may be responsible. The chain joins TRBV7-7 to TRBJ2-5; TRBD2 might be the D (5 bases). The CDR3 consists of 14 residues. Per the germline V gene, CDR1 is SSHAT and CDR2 is FNYEAQ (reference sequence). The CDR3 here is CASSLDAGGETQYF. Written as DNA, the CDR3 is TGTGCTAGCAGCTTAGATGCAGGAGGAGAGACCCAGTACTTC.

The chain is built from TRBV7-2 and TRBJ2-3; D possibly corresponds to TRBD2 (5 bases). CDR3 length equals 14 residues. V was clipped by 2 bases and J by 2 bases, with 8 bases between them. Germline CDR1 SGHTA, CDR2 FQGNSA. CDR3 in amino acids: CASSLRGFTDTQYF. The CDR3 DNA follows: TGTGCCAGCAGCTTAAGAGGGTTCACAGATACGCAGTATTTT.

This clonotype was detected only a few times. V and J are TRBV6-5 and TRBJ2-3; D unresolved. With 6 bases removed from V and 0 bases from J, the gap between germline ends came to 13 bases. The germline V gene encodes CDR1 MNHEY and CDR2 SVGAGI. The CDR3 consists of 15 residues. The chain's CDR3 is CASSRKITSTDTQYF. As DNA, the CDR3 is TGTGCCAGCAGCCGAAAAATCACTAGCACAGATACGCAGTATTTT.

At least ten counts were recorded for this clonotype. This chain joins TRBV5-1 and TRBJ1-5, with 7 bases identical to TRBD1. Germline assignment: CDR1 SGHRS and CDR2 YFSETQ. J lost 4 bases, V lost 0 bases, and 1 base had no gene match. CDR3 length: 14 residues. Written as DNA, the CDR3 is TGCGCCAGCAGCTTGGGGACAGGAAATCAGCCCCAGCATTTT. It specifies CASSLGTGNQPQHF.

In this sample, this clonotype turned up a few times. The chain couples TRBV2 to TRBJ1-6; D is ambiguous. CDR3 length: 13 amino acids. CDR1 and CDR2 from the germline V gene are SNHLY and FYNNEI. Trimming stripped 7 bases from V and 7 bases from J, with 11 bases between. CDR3 protein: CASILTENSPLHF. Here the CDR3 DNA reads TGTGCCAGCATTTTGACCGAAAATTCACCCCTCCACTTT.

The V call is TRBV25-1, the J call TRBJ1-4, with TRBD1 matching over 10 bases. Per the germline V gene, CDR1 is MGHDK and CDR2 is SYGVNS. J lost 5 bases, V lost 6 bases, and 6 bases had no gene match. The CDR3 length is 15 residues. The CDR3 reads CASRSRQGANEKLFF. The CDR3 DNA follows: TGTGCCAGCAGATCACGACAGGGGGCAAATGAAAAACTGTTTTTT.

This clonotype was seen ten or more times. The gene calls are TRBV7-3 and TRBJ2-1; 8 bases align to TRBD1. The CDR3 extends over 17 amino acids. Germline assignment: CDR1 SGHTA and CDR2 FQGTGA. Germline trimming cut 6 bases from V and 0 bases from J; bases unmatched to any gene: 10. For the CDR3, the DNA is TGTGCCAGCAGTGCCAGGGGGCAAGTCTCCTCCTACAATGAGCAGTTCTTC. As protein: CASSARGQVSSYNEQFF.

V is TRBV5-6 and J is TRBJ2-1; no reliable D call. The CDR3 has 15 residues. CDR1 SGHDT and CDR2 YYEEEE come from the germline V gene. V lost 4 bases and J 8 bases, leaving 19 bases between the germline ends. The CDR3: CASSLQRMGYHEQFF. In DNA form, the CDR3 reads TGTGCCAGCAGCCTACAACGTATGGGGTATCATGAGCAGTTCTTC.

The chain carries TRBV29-1 and TRBJ1-2; D ambiguous. V was clipped by 3 bases and J by 6 bases, with 14 bases between them. This CDR3 is built from 13 residues. Germline-derived CDR1 and CDR2 are SQVTM and ANQGSEA. The CDR3 loop reads CSVERVVLNGYTF. The DNA for the CDR3 is TGCAGCGTTGAGAGGGTCGTCCTCAATGGCTACACCTTC.

This clonotype appeared many times. The chain is built from TRBV2 and TRBJ1-1; no clear D. CDR1 and CDR2 from the germline V gene are SNHLY and FYNNEI. The CDR3 spans 13 residues. V lost 6 bases to trimming and J lost 5 bases, with 13 bases between them. The CDR3 protein is CASRSSEWTEAFF. The CDR3 DNA reads as TGTGCCAGCAGGTCGAGCGAGTGGACTGAAGCTTTCTTT.

This clonotype has more than one count but fewer than ten. The chain is built from TRBV13 and TRBJ2-2, with D possibly being TRBD1 (6 bases). Trimming removed 2 bases from V and 3 bases from J, with 13 bases in between. Germline V lookup: CDR1 PRHDT, CDR2 FYEKMQ (reference sequence). The CDR3 covers 16 residues. CDR3: CASSLIDRQYTGELFF. The CDR3 DNA follows: TGTGCCAGCAGCTTAATCGACAGGCAATACACCGGGGAGCTGTTTTTT.

This clonotype was found many times. The chain recombines TRBV3-1 with TRBJ2-7; 7 nucleotides line up with TRBD1. V shed 3 bases, J shed 4 bases, and the junction held 9 bases outside the gene matches. The CDR3 totals 15 residues. Germline CDR1 reads LGHDT; CDR2 reads YNNKEL (reference sequence). Here the CDR3 reads CASSHDFQGEYEQYF. Here the CDR3 DNA reads TGTGCCAGCAGCCATGACTTTCAGGGGGAATACGAGCAGTACTTC.

The gene calls are TRBV3-1 and TRBJ1-1; D gene ambiguous. Trimming took 0 bases from V and 8 from J, leaving 4 bases between them. This CDR3 spans 11 amino acids. The germline CDR1 and CDR2 sequences are LGHDT and YNNKEL (reference sequence). CDR3 DNA: TGTGCCAGCAGCCAAGAGCAGGAAGCTTTCTTT. The encoded protein is CASSQEQEAFF. Variable domain in full (rest from reference TRBV3-1 and TRBJ1-1): DTAVSQTPKYLVTQMGNDKSIKCEQNLGHDTMYWYKQDSKKFLKIMFSYNNKELIINETVPNRFSPKSPDKAHLNLHINSLELGDSAVYFCASSQEQEAFFGQGTRLTVV.

V gene TRBV6-5 combines with J gene TRBJ1-6; TRBD1 agrees at 12 bases. This CDR3 region has 14 residues. V gave up 4 bases and J gave up 10 bases; unmatched junction bases: 2. Germline CDR1 and CDR2: MNHEY and SVGAGI. The DNA of the CDR3 is TGTGCCAGCAGTTCCGGGACAGGGGGCTCACCCCTCCACTTT. It encodes CASSSGTGGSPLHF.

This clonotype was observed a few times. This sequence joins TRBV27 and TRBJ2-3; a weak D match, TRBD1 (7 bases). CDR3 length: 21 amino acids. The V gene's germline CDR1 is MNHEY and CDR2 SMNVEV (reference sequence). V was cut by 1 base and J by 1 base, with 27 bases left in between. The CDR3, as DNA: TGTGCCAGCAGTTTATTGACAGGGTGTGAAGTGAGGTGGAGGGGCACAGATACGCAGTATTTT. Its translation is CASSLLTGCEVRWRGTDTQYF.

This clonotype was observed many times. This chain joins TRBV28 and TRBJ1-5, with D unresolved. The CDR3 sequence is 12 residues long. V gave up 3 bases and J gave up 7 bases, with 7 bases separating them. CDR1 and CDR2 from the germline V gene are MDHEN and SYDVKM. The CDR3 reads CASSLLRQPQHF. DNA for the CDR3: TGTGCCAGCAGTTTGCTTCGGCAGCCCCAGCATTTT.

Ten or more counts support this clonotype. The gene calls are TRBV29-1 and TRBJ1-2; D uncertain. The germline V gene encodes CDR1 SQVTM and CDR2 ANQGSEA. The V end lost 4 bases, the J end lost 8 bases, and 11 bases lay between the germline ends. CDR3 length equals 11 residues. The CDR3 here is CSVVDPTGYTF. For the CDR3, the DNA is TGCAGCGTTGTTGACCCGACGGGCTACACCTTC.

This clonotype has ten or more counts. The rearrangement uses TRBV10-3 and TRBJ2-3, with 10 positions matching TRBD1. The germline V gene has CDR1 ENHRY and CDR2 SYGVKD. Trimming removed 4 bases from V and 3 bases from J; junction bases left unmatched: 7. The length of the CDR3 is 16 residues. The CDR3 region has the DNA TGTGCCATCAGTGGGGGACAGGGGAAGTCTACAGATACGCAGTATTTT. It specifies CAISGGQGKSTDTQYF.